The sequence of this T cell receptor beta chain was determined in a study of T cells in Graves' hyperthyroidism and ophthalmopathy. Study as a whole: Pretreatment peripheral blood was obtained at initial diagnosis.

The sample holds many counts of this clonotype. Its antigen is not identified. The TCR beta CDR3 regions underwent amplification using RNA transcripts as the source. TCR CDR3 regions were first amplified by RT-PCR with HTBI primers. TCRdb fed the multiplex PCR reads into MiXCR, producing one record per CDR3 protein. The repertoire holds about 640,000 distinct CDR3 sequences, with more than 12% as singletons. General study findings and limits: Ophthalmopathy was told apart from stable hyperthyroidism by a 13 V-J model.

Trimming removed 6 bases from V and 2 bases from J; junction bases left unmatched: 7. The CDR3 runs 16 residues. CDR1 and CDR2 (germline): MDHEN, SYDVKM. The sequence was collected from a woman aged 50 to 60 with Graves' ophthalmopathy. The sequencing sample was made of blood. The chain recombines TRBV28 with TRBJ1-5; 10 nucleotides align to TRBD1. The CDR3 region is CASSPDRGLGNQPQHF. DNA for the CDR3: TGTGCCAGCAGCCCCGACAGGGGGCTCGGCAATCAGCCCCAGCATTTT.